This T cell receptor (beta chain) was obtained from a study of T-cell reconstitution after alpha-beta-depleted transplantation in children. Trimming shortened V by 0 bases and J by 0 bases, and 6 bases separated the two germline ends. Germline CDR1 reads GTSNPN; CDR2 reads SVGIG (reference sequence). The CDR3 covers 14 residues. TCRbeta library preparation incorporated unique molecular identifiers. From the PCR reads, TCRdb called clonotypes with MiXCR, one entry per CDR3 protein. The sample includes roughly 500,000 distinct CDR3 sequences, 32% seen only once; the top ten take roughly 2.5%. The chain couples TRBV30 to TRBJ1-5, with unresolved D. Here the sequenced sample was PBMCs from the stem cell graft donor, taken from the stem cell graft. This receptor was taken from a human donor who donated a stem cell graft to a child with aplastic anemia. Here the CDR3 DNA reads TGTGCCTGGAGTGTTGGTTATAGCAATCAGCCCCAGCATTTT. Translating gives CAWSVGYSNQPQHF.